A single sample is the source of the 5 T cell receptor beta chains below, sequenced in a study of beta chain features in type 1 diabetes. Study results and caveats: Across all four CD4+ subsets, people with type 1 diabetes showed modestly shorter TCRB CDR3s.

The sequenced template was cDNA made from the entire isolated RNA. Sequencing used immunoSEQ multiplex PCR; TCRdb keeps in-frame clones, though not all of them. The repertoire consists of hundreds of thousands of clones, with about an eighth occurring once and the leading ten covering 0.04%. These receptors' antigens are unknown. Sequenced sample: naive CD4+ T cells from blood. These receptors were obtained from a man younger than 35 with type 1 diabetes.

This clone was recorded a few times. The CDR3 DNA is TGTGCCTGGAGTCGCGGAGATTCGAGGCACAATGAGCAGTTCTTC. This encodes CAWSRGDSRHNEQFF. The chain couples TRBV30 to TRBJ2-1, with D hard to call. The CDR3 sequence is 15 residues long. Germline CDR1 GTSNPN, CDR2 SVGIG (reference sequence). Trimming left V 2 bases short and J 5 bases short, with 16 bases between.

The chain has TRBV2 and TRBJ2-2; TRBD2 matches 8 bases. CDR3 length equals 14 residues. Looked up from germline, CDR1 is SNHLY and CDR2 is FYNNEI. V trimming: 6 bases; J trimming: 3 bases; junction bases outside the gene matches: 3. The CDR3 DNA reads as TGTGCCAGCAGGGGACTAGTAGACACCGGGGAGCTGTTTTTT. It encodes CASRGLVDTGELFF. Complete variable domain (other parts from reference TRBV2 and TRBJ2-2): EPEVTQTPSHQVTQMGQEVILRCVPISNHLYFYWYRQILGQKVEFLVSFYNNEISEKSEIFDDQFSVERPDGSNFTLKIRSTKLEDSAMYFCASRGLVDTGELFFGEGSRLTVL.

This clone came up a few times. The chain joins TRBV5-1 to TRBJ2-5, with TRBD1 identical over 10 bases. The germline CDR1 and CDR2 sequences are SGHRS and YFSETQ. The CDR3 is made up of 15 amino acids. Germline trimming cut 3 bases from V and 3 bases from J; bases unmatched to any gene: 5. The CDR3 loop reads CASSSAGTGEETQYF. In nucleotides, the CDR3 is TGCGCCAGCAGCTCGGCCGGGACAGGGGAAGAGACCCAGTACTTC.

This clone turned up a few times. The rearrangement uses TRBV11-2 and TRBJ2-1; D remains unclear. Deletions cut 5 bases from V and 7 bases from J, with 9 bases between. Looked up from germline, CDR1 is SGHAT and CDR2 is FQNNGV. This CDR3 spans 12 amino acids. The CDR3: CASSPRPNEQFF. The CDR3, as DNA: TGTGCCAGCAGCCCCCGGCCGAATGAGCAGTTCTTC.

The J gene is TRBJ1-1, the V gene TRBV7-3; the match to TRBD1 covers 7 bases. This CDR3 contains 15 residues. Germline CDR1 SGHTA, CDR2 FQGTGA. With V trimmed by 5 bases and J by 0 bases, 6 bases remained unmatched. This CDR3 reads CASSPTGQLNTEAFF. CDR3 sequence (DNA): TGTGCCAGCAGCCCCACGGGACAGTTGAACACTGAAGCTTTCTTT. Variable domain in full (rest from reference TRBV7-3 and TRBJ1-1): GAGVSQTPSNKVTEKGKYVELRCDPISGHTALYWYRQSLGQGPEFLIYFQGTGAADDSGLPNDRFFAVRPEGSVSTLKIQRTERGDSAVYLCASSPTGQLNTEAFFGQGTRLTVV.